The TCR beta chain described here comes from a study of molecular identifiers for immune sequencing clone quantification. Study observations and caveats: Clones of above 20 RNA copies carried over 99% of effector molecules; in naive cells they carried under 1%.

This clonotype was recorded at least ten times. As yet, its antigen is unknown. A single record per CDR3 protein comes from TCRdb applying MiXCR to the PCR reads. The sample includes about 510,000 distinct CDR3 sequences, 20% to 25% of them seen just once. V dropped 0 bases and J dropped 9; count of bases not matched to a gene: 6. Germline CDR1 is SGDLS and CDR2 is YYNGEE. CDR3 length: 15 amino acids. The clonotype comes from a human donor in good health. Some libraries in this study had Jurkat cell RNA spiked in. The source material was naive CD8+ T cells from blood, with Jurkat cell RNA spiked in. Subset meaning: FACS-sorted CD8+CD4-CCR7+CD45RA+ naive T cells. The chain has TRBV9 and TRBJ1-6; TRBD1 aligns across 7 bases. The CDR3 DNA is TGTGCCAGCAGCGTAGTTGGGCAGGGGGTTTCACCCCTCCACTTT. Translated: CASSVVGQGVSPLHF.